What follows are 24 T cell receptor beta chains derived from one specimen sequenced in a study of technical replicates of blood from four donors. The assay was immunoSEQ multiplex PCR, and TCRdb's table has in-frame clones only and misses some. This table holds around 75,000 clones, under 95% found once. The sequencing sample was made of T cells isolated from PBMCs. The receptors originated from a human donor in good health.

V gene TRBV28 combines with J gene TRBJ2-7; the D gene is possibly TRBD2 (5 bases). V was shortened by 2 bases and J by 5 bases, with 16 bases between the two germline ends. CDR3 length equals 15 residues. Germline lookup yields CDR1 MDHEN and CDR2 SYDVKM. The CDR3 region has the DNA TGTGCCAGCAGTTTAGAAGCAGTACTCGGGAACGAGCAGTACTTC. This gives the protein CASSLEAVLGNEQYF.

The chain combines TRBV2 with TRBJ2-3; D remains ambiguous. This CDR3 is built from 15 residues. CDR1 and CDR2 (germline): SNHLY, FYNNEI. The germline V and J ends were trimmed by 0 bases and 1 base, with 8 bases remaining between them. CDR3 nucleotides: TGTGCCAGCAGTGAAGCTACTCCCGGCACAGATACGCAGTATTTT. It yields the protein CASSEATPGTDTQYF.

This chain uses TRBV20-1 with TRBJ2-7; 7 bases line up with TRBD2. V gave up 6 bases and J gave up 7 bases; unmatched junction bases: 6. CDR3 length equals 11 residues. CDR1 is DFQATT, CDR2 SNEGSKA, per germline (reference sequence). The CDR3 loop is CSALREVEQYF. The CDR3 coding sequence is TGCAGTGCCCTACGGGAGGTGGAGCAGTACTTC.

This sequence joins TRBV5-6 and TRBJ1-2; D possibly corresponds to TRBD1 (5 bases). The V gene lost 0 bases and the J gene lost 4 bases, with 16 bases spanning the gap. This CDR3 comprises 16 residues. Per germline, CDR1 SGHDT and CDR2 YYEEEE. CDR3 nucleotide sequence: TGTGCCAGCAGCTTGGAGGGGACTATAAGGGGCTATGGCTACACCTTC. It encodes CASSLEGTIRGYGYTF. Drawing the rest from reference TRBV5-6 and TRBJ1-2, the complete variable domain is DAGVTQSPTHLIKTRGQQVTLRCSPKSGHDTVSWYQQALGQGPQFIFQYYEEEERQRGNFPDRFSGHQFPNYSSELNVNALLLGDSALYLCASSLEGTIRGYGYTFGSGTRLTVV.

V usage is TRBV5-6 and J usage is TRBJ1-1; tentative D call: TRBD1 (6 bases). The CDR3 has 15 residues. Germline values: CDR1 SGHDT, CDR2 YYEEEE. V dropped 4 bases and J dropped 1 base, with 14 bases sitting between them. This CDR3 reads CASSKTATGNTEAFF. The CDR3 nucleotides are TGTGCCAGCAGCAAGACGGCGACAGGGAACACTGAAGCTTTCTTT.

This chain links TRBV7-8 with TRBJ2-3, with TRBD1 matching 8 bases. The length of the CDR3 is 14 residues. With 5 bases clipped from V and 3 bases from J, the junction kept 4 bases outside the gene matches. CDR1 and CDR2 from the germline V gene are SGHVS and FQNEAQ. The CDR3, as DNA: TGTGCCAGCAGCCGGACAGGGCGGACAGATACGCAGTATTTT. Translated: CASSRTGRTDTQYF.

The chain is built from TRBV7-2 and TRBJ2-7, with 7 bases identical to TRBD2. Trimming at V came to 1 base and at J to 2 bases, leaving 2 bases not matched to a gene. Germline V gene lookup returns CDR1 SGHTA and CDR2 FQGNSA. This CDR3 is built from 14 residues. The CDR3 sequence is CASSLVSGTYEQYF. Here the CDR3 DNA reads TGTGCCAGCAGCTTAGTCAGCGGGACCTACGAGCAGTACTTC.

This chain links TRBV5-1 with TRBJ2-1; possibly TRBD2 for D (5 bases). Germline CDR1 SGHRS, CDR2 YFSETQ. The CDR3 is 15 amino acids. V lost 1 base and J lost 1, with 9 bases in between. As DNA, the CDR3 is TGCGCCAGCAGCTTGACGGGATTGTCCTACAATGAGCAGTTCTTC. Translated: CASSLTGLSYNEQFF. Full variable domain (missing parts from reference TRBV5-1 and TRBJ2-1): KAGVTQTPRYLIKTRGQQVTLSCSPISGHRSVSWYQQTPGQGLQFLFEYFSETQRNKGNFPGRFSGRQFSNSRSEMNVSTLELGDSALYLCASSLTGLSYNEQFFGPGTRLTVL.

The V gene is TRBV4-1, the J gene TRBJ2-5; 7 bases are a match to TRBD2. The J segment lost 3 bases and the V segment lost 1 base, leaving 8 bases of the junction unmatched. From germline, CDR1 is MGHRA and CDR2 YSYEKL. CDR3 length: 16 amino acids. This CDR3 is CASSQVYRAGKETQYF. The CDR3 DNA reads as TGCGCCAGCAGCCAAGTCTACCGAGCGGGGAAAGAGACCCAGTACTTC.

CDR3 coding DNA: TGTGCCAGCTCACCCACCGGGACAGGGATTCTTGGCTACACCTTC. Translation gives CASSPTGTGILGYTF. The V gene is TRBV18, the J gene TRBJ1-2; 9 bases agree with TRBD1. Looked up from germline, CDR1 is KGHSH and CDR2 is LQKENI. The V and J ends lost 3 bases and 7 bases, in that order; junction bases with no gene match: 9. The CDR3 is 15 amino acids.

CDR3: CASSIDPLSTGLYGYTF. The CDR3 region has the DNA TGTGCCAGTAGTATAGATCCGCTCTCGACAGGCCTCTATGGCTACACCTTC. The chain recombines TRBV19 with TRBJ1-2; a possible D gene is TRBD1 (6 bases). The CDR3 is 17 amino acids. Germline CDR1 and CDR2: LNHDA and SQIVND (reference sequence). V was trimmed by 0 bases and J by 4 bases, leaving 18 bases between them.

This clone was seen only once. This chain links TRBV29-1 with TRBJ2-5, with D possibly TRBD1 on 5 matching bases. Germline V CDR1 and CDR2: SQVTM, ANQGSEA. The CDR3 consists of 13 residues. V lost 1 base to trimming and J lost 2 bases, with 8 bases between them. Here the CDR3 reads CSVEGQGQETQYF. The DNA for the CDR3 is TGCAGCGTTGAAGGGCAGGGTCAAGAGACCCAGTACTTC.

V is TRBV4-1 and J is TRBJ1-5, with 7 positions matching TRBD1. There are 19 residues in the CDR3. Germline V lookup: CDR1 MGHRA, CDR2 YSYEKL. V lost 1 base, J lost 6 bases, and 18 bases stayed unmatched. The CDR3 sequence is CASSQAQSTTGLTFQPQHF. CDR3 bases: TGCGCCAGCAGCCAAGCTCAAAGCACGACAGGGCTAACGTTTCAGCCCCAGCATTTT.

CDR3 sequence reads: CASSPKLATNEQFF. CDR3 nucleotide sequence: TGTGCCAGCAGCCCGAAGCTAGCGACCAATGAGCAGTTCTTC. This chain joins TRBV13 and TRBJ2-1; D is perhaps TRBD2 (6 bases). This CDR3 contains 14 residues. Per the germline V gene, CDR1 is PRHDT and CDR2 is FYEKMQ (reference sequence). The germline V and J ends were trimmed by 5 bases and 6 bases, with 14 bases remaining between them.

The gene calls are TRBV2 and TRBJ1-6, with no clear D. V dropped 7 bases and J dropped 7 bases, with 8 bases sitting between them. Germline V lookup: CDR1 SNHLY, CDR2 FYNNEI. This CDR3 contains 12 residues. The CDR3: CASILQNSPLHF. The CDR3 DNA follows: TGTGCCAGCATCTTACAGAATTCACCCCTCCACTTT.

This chain joins TRBV5-4 and TRBJ2-3; D is ambiguous. Germline V lookup: CDR1 SGHNT, CDR2 YYREEE (reference sequence). The V end was cut by 0 bases, the J end by 0 bases, with 8 bases between. This CDR3 has 15 amino acids. DNA for the CDR3: TGTGCCAGCAGCTTGGACCTAGGAAGCACAGATACGCAGTATTTT. Translated, it gives CASSLDLGSTDTQYF. Full variable domain (outside the CDR3, taken from reference TRBV5-4 and TRBJ2-3): ETGVTQSPTHLIKTRGQQVTLRCSSQSGHNTVSWYQQALGQGPQFIFQYYREEENGRGNFPPRFSGLQFPNYSSELNVNALELDDSALYLCASSLDLGSTDTQYFGPGTRLTVL.

V usage is TRBV4-1 and J usage is TRBJ1-2; the D is unclear. The V gene lost 1 base and the J gene lost 5 bases, with 11 bases spanning the gap. The CDR3 is 14 residues long. The V gene's germline CDR1 is MGHRA and CDR2 YSYEKL. The CDR3 protein is CASSQGRGGYGYTF. In DNA form, the CDR3 reads TGCGCCAGCAGCCAAGGGAGAGGAGGATATGGCTACACCTTC.

CDR3 region: CASSPLGSSETQYF. CDR3 sequence (DNA): TGTGCCAGCAGCCCACTGGGGAGTTCAGAGACCCAGTACTTC. J is TRBJ2-5 and V is TRBV6-1; D perhaps matches TRBD2 (5 bases). The CDR3 sequence is 14 residues long. V dropped 6 bases and J dropped 4 bases, with 15 bases sitting between them. CDR1 and CDR2 (germline): MNHNS, SASEGT.

This clone was found once. The chain has TRBV29-1 and TRBJ2-3; 10 bases map to TRBD2. From germline, CDR1 is SQVTM and CDR2 ANQGSEA. Trimming cost V 6 bases and J 5 bases; bases outside gene matches: 8. The CDR3 length is 14 residues. CDR3 nucleotides: TGCAGCGTGGAAAGCGGGAGGGCCTTAGATACGCAGTATTTT. It specifies CSVESGRALDTQYF.

The V and J genes are TRBV5-4 and TRBJ2-7; 10 nucleotides agree with TRBD1. The length of the CDR3 is 15 residues. CDR1 SGHNT and CDR2 YYREEE come from the germline V gene (reference sequence). Trimming cost V 1 base and J 6 bases; bases outside gene matches: 7. CDR3 loop: CASSLHRQGAGEQYF. In nucleotides, the CDR3 is TGTGCCAGCAGCTTGCACCGACAGGGGGCTGGCGAGCAGTACTTC.

The V and J genes are TRBV6-5 and TRBJ2-7; D may be TRBD2 (6 bases). Trimming shortened V by 4 bases and J by 1 base, and 11 bases separated the two germline ends. The germline gives CDR1 MNHEY, CDR2 SVGAGI. The CDR3 runs to 14 residues. CDR3 region: CASSFSGRSYEQYF. CDR3 in DNA: TGTGCCAGCAGTTTTAGCGGACGATCCTACGAGCAGTACTTC.

The chain carries TRBV30 and TRBJ1-5, with 9 bases matching TRBD1. This CDR3 spans 15 amino acids. Unmatched junction bases numbered 7, after V lost 4 bases and J lost 3 bases. Germline values: CDR1 GTSNPN, CDR2 SVGIG (reference sequence). This CDR3 is CAWKAGTGYNQPQHF. CDR3 bases: TGTGCCTGGAAGGCGGGGACAGGGTACAATCAGCCCCAGCATTTT.

This rearrangement joins TRBV5-6 to TRBJ2-7; D not resolved. The length of the CDR3 is 15 residues. The germline V gene has CDR1 SGHDT and CDR2 YYEEEE. The germline V and J ends were trimmed by 3 bases and 1 base, with 14 bases remaining between them. CDR3 sequence (DNA): TGTGCCAGCAGCTCTTGGGCAGGAACTTCCTACGAGCAGTACTTC. Its protein product is CASSSWAGTSYEQYF.

This chain uses TRBV30 with TRBJ2-1; 9 bases agree with TRBD2. CDR3 length: 17 amino acids. V lost 2 bases to trimming and J lost 2 bases; unmatched junction nucleotides: 10. Germline V gives CDR1 GTSNPN, CDR2 SVGIG (reference sequence). CDR3 nucleotide sequence: TGTGCCTGGAGTCTAGCGGGGCACACCAAGCCCTACAATGAGCAGTTCTTC. Translated: CAWSLAGHTKPYNEQFF.